This note documents a single TCR beta chain sequence. The CDR3 has 14 amino acids. Looked up from germline, CDR1 is SGHAT and CDR2 is FQNNGV. V was cut by 0 bases and J by 4 bases, with 9 bases left in between. Using immunoSEQ multiplex PCR, the repertoire was profiled, and TCRdb retains in-frame clones only, with some absent. The table has approximately 230,000 clones, 82% seen once; the top ten hold 4.5% to 5%. This sample is drawn from a study of blood T cell repertoires in COVID-19. Turning to the study itself: Sites across the United States, Italy and Spain contributed samples from acute and convalescent COVID-19.

Input material: peripheral blood. This sequence originates from an elderly woman with active or convalescent COVID-19. V usage is TRBV11-2 and J usage is TRBJ1-2; D possibly corresponds to TRBD1 (5 bases). CDR3 in DNA: TGTGCCAGCAGCTTAGACAGGGCGAGCTATGGCTACACCTTC. Residues: CASSLDRASYGYTF.